The sequence of this TCR beta chain was determined in a study of blood T cell repertoires in COVID-19. Study-wide context: Samples came from the United States, Italy and Spain, spanning acute and convalescent COVID-19.

This clone was recorded once. Generated by immunoSEQ multiplex PCR, the TCRdb table keeps only in-frame clones and is missing some. Of 100,000 to 120,000 clones listed, more than 70% are singletons. Trimming at V came to 1 base and at J to 6 bases, leaving 4 bases not matched to a gene. CDR3 length equals 14 residues. Germline V gene sequence: CDR1 SGHVS, CDR2 FQNEAQ. Sequenced: peripheral blood. The genes are TRBV7-8 and TRBJ1-1; 8 bases are a match to TRBD1. This TCR came from a woman in her sixties with COVID-19, enrolled during active disease. CDR3 in DNA: TGTGCCAGCAGCTTAGGAGGGGGACAGGCTGAAGCTTTCTTT. This codes for CASSLGGGQAEAFF.